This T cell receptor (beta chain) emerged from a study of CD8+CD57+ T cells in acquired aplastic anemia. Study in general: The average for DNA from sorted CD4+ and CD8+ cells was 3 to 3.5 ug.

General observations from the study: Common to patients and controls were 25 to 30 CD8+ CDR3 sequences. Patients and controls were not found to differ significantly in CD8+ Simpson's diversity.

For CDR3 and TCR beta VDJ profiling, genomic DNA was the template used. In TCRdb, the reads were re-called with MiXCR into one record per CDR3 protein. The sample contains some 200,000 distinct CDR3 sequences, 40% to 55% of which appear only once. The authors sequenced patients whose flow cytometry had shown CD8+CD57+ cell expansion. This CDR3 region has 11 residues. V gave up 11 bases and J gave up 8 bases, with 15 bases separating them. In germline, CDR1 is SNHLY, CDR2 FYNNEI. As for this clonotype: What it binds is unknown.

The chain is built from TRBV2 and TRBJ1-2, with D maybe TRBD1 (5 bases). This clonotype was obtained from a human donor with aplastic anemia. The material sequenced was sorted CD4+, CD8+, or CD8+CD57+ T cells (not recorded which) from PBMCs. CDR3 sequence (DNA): TGTGCCGCCGTACGGGGCGCAGGCTACACCTTC. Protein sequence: CAAVRGAGYTF. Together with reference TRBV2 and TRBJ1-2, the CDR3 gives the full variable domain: EPEVTQTPSHQVTQMGQEVILRCVPISNHLYFYWYRQILGQKVEFLVSFYNNEISEKSEIFDDQFSVERPDGSNFTLKIRSTKLEDSAMYFCAAVRGAGYTFGSGTRLTVV.